The 11 T cell receptor beta chains in this list originate from one sample, sequenced in a study of T cells after posttransplantation cyclophosphamide. This table comes from immunoSEQ multiplex PCR, and its TCRdb copy is limited to in-frame clones, with some not included. The table lists more than 40,000 clones, with no singletons. Specimen: PBMCs. The receptors were gathered from a man aged 40-49 years in good health, CMV-negative, and a related stem cell transplant donor.

This clone showed up just a few times. The rearrangement links TRBV5-6 to TRBJ2-5, with TRBD2 identical over 9 bases. The better agreement between TRBJ2-7 and the DNA end casts doubt on the J call. Germline V gene data show CDR1 as SGHDT and CDR2 as YYEEEE. The CDR3 has 16 residues. Here the CDR3 reads CASSLTLAGYSYEQYF. CDR3 nucleotide sequence: TGTGCCAGCAGCCTAACCCTAGCGGGGTACTCCTACGAGCAGTACTTC.

There are many counts of this clone. This chain joins TRBV4-3 and TRBJ2-6; 12 positions agree with TRBD1. This CDR3 is built from 19 residues. Germline V gene sequence: CDR1 LGHNA, CDR2 YSLEER. V was pared by 1 base and J by 1 base, with 5 bases of the junction left unmatched. CDR3: CASSQVPGQGASGANVLTF. The CDR3 DNA follows: TGCGCCAGCAGCCAAGTCCCGGGACAGGGGGCTTCTGGGGCCAACGTCCTGACTTTC.

This clone was recorded at least ten times. The chain joins TRBV7-2 to TRBJ1-5; 7 bases match TRBD1. The V and J ends lost 0 bases and 4 bases, in that order; junction bases with no gene match: 3. In germline, CDR1 is SGHTA, CDR2 FQGNSA. The CDR3 is made up of 15 amino acids. DNA for the CDR3: TGTGCCAGCAGCTTAGCGGACAGGAAGAATCAGCCCCAGCATTTT. It encodes CASSLADRKNQPQHF.

This clone was detected many times. The chain employs TRBV11-3 and TRBJ2-1; 7 bases are a match to TRBD2. Germline CDR1 and CDR2: SGHNT and YENEEA. Losses at the gene ends were 5 bases for V and 3 bases for J; bases not matched to a gene: 4. This CDR3 spans 14 amino acids. DNA of the CDR3: TGTGCCAGCAGCGCGCGGGGGTACTACAATGAGCAGTTCTTC. Residues: CASSARGYYNEQFF.

In this sample, this clone turned up many times. This chain connects TRBV11-2 to TRBJ2-5; 8 positions match TRBD2. After removal of 3 bases from V and 2 bases from J, the junction contained 2 bases not matched to a gene. Germline CDR1 and CDR2: SGHAT and FQNNGV. The CDR3 runs to 14 residues. The CDR3 here is CASSFTSGQETQYF. The CDR3 DNA sequence: TGTGCCAGCAGCTTTACTAGCGGACAAGAGACCCAGTACTTC. Full variable domain (outside the CDR3, taken from reference TRBV11-2 and TRBJ2-5): EAGVAQSPRYKIIEKRQSVAFWCNPISGHATLYWYQQILGQGPKLLIQFQNNGVVDDSQLPKDRFSAERLKGVDSTLKIQPAKLEDSAVYLCASSFTSGQETQYFGPGTRLLVL.

This clone has more than one count but fewer than ten. The rearrangement links TRBV27 to TRBJ2-3, with D tentatively TRBD2 (6 bases). Germline V gene data show CDR1 as MNHEY and CDR2 as SMNVEV (reference sequence). V gave up 3 bases and J gave up 0 bases, with 10 bases separating them. The CDR3 consists of 15 residues. The CDR3 DNA is TGTGCCAGCAGTTTTGAGGGGACTAGCACAGATACGCAGTATTTT. Protein: CASSFEGTSTDTQYF.

This clone was picked up a small number of times. A much bigger clone sits one base away, suggesting this may be a read error. The chain joins TRBV6-1 to TRBJ2-7, with 7 bases identical to TRBD1. CDR3 length equals 12 residues. The V gene's germline CDR1 is MNHNS and CDR2 SASEGT. With 5 bases clipped from V and 7 bases from J, the junction kept 5 bases outside the gene matches. As DNA, the CDR3 is TGTGCCAGCAGTCGAACAGGGGTTGAGCAGTACTTC. Translation gives CASSRTGVEQYF.

This clone was seen ten or more times. The chain is built from TRBV2 and TRBJ2-2; D is possibly TRBD1 (6 bases). The germline V gene has CDR1 SNHLY and CDR2 FYNNEI. Trimming shortened V by 3 bases and J by 4 bases, and 12 bases separated the two germline ends. This CDR3 is 15 amino acids long. The CDR3 spells CASSEDTGITGELFF. The CDR3 nucleotides are TGTGCCAGCAGTGAGGATACAGGGATCACCGGGGAGCTGTTTTTT.

This clone has ten or more counts. The chain employs TRBV5-1 and TRBJ2-2; tentative D call: TRBD1 (5 bases). The CDR3 sequence is 14 residues long. The germline gives CDR1 SGHRS, CDR2 YFSETQ. Trimming shortened V by 2 bases and J by 7 bases, and 12 bases separated the two germline ends. The CDR3 region has the DNA TGCGCCAGCAGCTTTCTGGGGCTTGGCGGGGAGCTGTTTTTT. Protein product: CASSFLGLGGELFF. The full variable domain, its missing parts supplied by reference TRBV5-1 and TRBJ2-2, is KAGVTQTPRYLIKTRGQQVTLSCSPISGHRSVSWYQQTPGQGLQFLFEYFSETQRNKGNFPGRFSGRQFSNSRSEMNVSTLELGDSALYLCASSFLGLGGELFFGEGSRLTVL.

This clone was recorded at least ten times. CDR3 in amino acids: CASSEGLARTNEKLFF. The CDR3, as DNA: TGTGCCAGCAGTGAGGGGCTGGCGCGAACTAATGAAAAACTGTTTTTT. The genes are TRBV6-1 and TRBJ1-4; tentatively, D is TRBD1 (5 bases). Trimming removed 3 bases at V and 1 base at J, with 12 bases between. CDR3 length: 16 residues. Germline CDR1 MNHNS, CDR2 SASEGT.

This clone was observed many times. V gene TRBV6-1 combines with J gene TRBJ2-5; TRBD2 is a possible D gene (6 bases). Germline values: CDR1 MNHNS, CDR2 SASEGT. V lost 6 bases, J lost 2 bases, and 16 bases lay in between. There are 15 residues in the CDR3. CDR3 in amino acids: CASSTWGVLQETQYF. CDR3 bases: TGTGCCAGCAGCACTTGGGGGGTCCTGCAAGAGACCCAGTACTTC.